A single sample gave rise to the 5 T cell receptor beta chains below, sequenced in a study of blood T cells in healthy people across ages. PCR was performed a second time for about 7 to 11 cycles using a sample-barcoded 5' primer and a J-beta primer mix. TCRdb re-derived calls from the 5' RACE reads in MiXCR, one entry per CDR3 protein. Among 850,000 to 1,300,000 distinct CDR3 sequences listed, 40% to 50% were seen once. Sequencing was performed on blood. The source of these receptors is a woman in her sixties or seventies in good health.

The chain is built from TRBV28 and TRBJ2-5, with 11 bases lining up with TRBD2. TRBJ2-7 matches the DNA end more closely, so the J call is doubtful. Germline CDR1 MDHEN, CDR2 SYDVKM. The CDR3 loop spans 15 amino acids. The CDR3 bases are TGTGCCAGCAGTATAGCGGGAGGGTTCGCCTACGAGCAGTACTTC. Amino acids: CASSIAGGFAYEQYF.

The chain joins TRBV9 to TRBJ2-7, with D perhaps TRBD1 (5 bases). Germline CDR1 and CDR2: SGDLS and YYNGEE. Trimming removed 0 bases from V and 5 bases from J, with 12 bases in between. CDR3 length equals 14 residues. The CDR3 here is CASSVEQGRHEQYF. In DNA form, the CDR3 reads TGTGCCAGCAGCGTAGAGCAGGGTCGGCACGAGCAGTACTTC.

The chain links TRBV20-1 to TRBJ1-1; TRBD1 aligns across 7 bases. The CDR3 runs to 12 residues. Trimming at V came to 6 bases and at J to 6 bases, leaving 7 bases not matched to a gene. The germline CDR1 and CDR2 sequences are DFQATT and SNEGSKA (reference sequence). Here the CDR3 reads CSARQGRAEAFF. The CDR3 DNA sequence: TGCAGTGCACGACAGGGCCGCGCTGAAGCTTTCTTT.

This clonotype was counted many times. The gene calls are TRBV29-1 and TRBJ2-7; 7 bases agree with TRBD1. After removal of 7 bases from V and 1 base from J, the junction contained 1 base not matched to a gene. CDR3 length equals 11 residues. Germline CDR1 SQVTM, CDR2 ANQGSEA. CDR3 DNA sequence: TGCAGCGGGGGACAGTCCTACGAGCAGTACTTC. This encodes CSGGQSYEQYF.

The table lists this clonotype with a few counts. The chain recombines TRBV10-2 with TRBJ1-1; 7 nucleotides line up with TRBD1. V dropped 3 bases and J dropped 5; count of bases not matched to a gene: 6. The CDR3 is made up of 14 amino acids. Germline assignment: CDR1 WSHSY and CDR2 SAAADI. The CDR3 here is CASSEVTGVTEAFF. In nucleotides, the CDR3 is TGCGCCAGCAGTGAAGTAACAGGGGTTACTGAAGCTTTCTTT.